Included here is one TCR beta chain sequence, with context. This clonotype came up many times. It has no known antigen specificity. No qualities accompany the bases; no much larger clone lies one base away. The record originates from a study of T cell repertoires in cytomegalovirus infection (dated by TCRdb to the late 2010s). The study in broad terms: Peptide stimulations targeted recently identified HLA-C-restricted CMV epitopes, whose presentation resists viral immunomodulation, together with well-studied HLA-B-restricted epitopes. Because public TCR beta signatures pointed to carriage of CMV infection together with the matching HLA type, the HLA type of each donor mattered for the analysis.

The treatment or condition label for this specimen denotes: in vitro stimulation with specific CMV peptide epitopes to enrich CMV-specific T cells. The instrument given in TCRdb is Illumina HiSeq 1500. Starting from the raw public reads, TCRdb applied fastp trimming at Q25, assembled clones with MiXCR and retained in-frame beta chains. When rows share a CDR3 protein, they turn into one entry using the most common DNA and genes. The sample records 80,000 or so distinct CDR3 sequences, roughly a quarter of which are singletons. Together, the top ten hold 50% of the sample. General study outcomes and caveats: The ex vivo response was dominated by HLA-C-restricted CMV-specific TCR beta clonotypes, which also provided the single most frequent clonotype in two of eight donors. In both this cohort and an independent roughly 400-donor cohort, the cumulative frequency of public TCR beta family members distinguished carriers of CMV infection plus the relevant HLA type.

The receptor was isolated from a human donor in good health (CMV status not recorded). Some clones in this sample may be carry-over from other donors' samples. Here the sequenced sample was CD8+ T cells from cultured PBMCs, taken from culture after CMV antigen stimulation.

The CDR3 protein: CASSQDLTWGSHEQYF. The sequenced DNA: TGTGCCAGCAGCCAAGATCTAACGTGGGGATCCCACGAGCAGTACTTC. The V gene is TRBV3-1 and the J gene is TRBJ2-7; too little of a D gene remains to name it. V drops 0 bases and J drops 5 bases, leaving 17 bases in between. Based on the germline V gene (reference sequence), the CDR1 and CDR2 sequences are LGHDT and YNNKEL. Measured from the cysteine to the phenylalanine, the CDR3 is 16 residues long. The retained sequence is limited to the CDR3, 48 bases, with the frame set at the first base.